The rows below give T cell receptor beta chains drawn from one sample of a study of CD8 T cells in ankylosing spondylitis. TCRdb reprocessed the 5' RACE reads with MiXCR, giving one entry per CDR3 protein. The sample shows 150,000 to 200,000 distinct CDR3 sequences, 30% to 40% of them seen only once. Specimen: synovial fluid, either unsorted or a sorted T cell fraction (not recorded which). All receptors come from a male donor with ankylosing spondylitis. Both conserved end residues are part of each CDR3. A D gene is named only where the DNA matches it firmly. Rows may omit the clone size; those that give it use once, few, many or a size class.

abundance	v_gene	d_gene	j_gene	CDR3nt	CDR3aa
few	TRBV20-1	-	TRBJ2-7	TGCAGTGCTAATGAGCGTACAGTCTCCTACGAGCAGTACTTC	CSANERTVSYEQYF
-	TRBV20-1	TRBD1	TRBJ2-3	TGCAGTGCTCCGAGGACAGGGGGCACAGATACGCAGTATTTT	CSAPRTGGTDTQYF
few	TRBV5-1	TRBD1	TRBJ1-1	TGCGCCAGCAGTTCCGGGACAGCGAACACTGAAGCTTTCTTT	CASSSGTANTEAFF
-	TRBV7-3	-	TRBJ1-1	TGTGCCAGCAGCTCCCGGTGGGACACTGAAGCTTTCTTT	CASSSRWDTEAFF
-	TRBV7-2	-	TRBJ2-5	TGTGCCAGCAGCTCAGATTGGGGCAGTCTGGAGACCCAGTACTTC	CASSSDWGSLETQYF
-	TRBV10-3	-	TRBJ2-1	TGTGCCATCAGGCCTGAAAACAATGAGCAGTTCTTC	CAIRPENNEQFF
-	TRBV3-1	-	TRBJ1-1	TGTGCCAGCAGCCAAAGTGGACCCGCCGGAAAAGCTTTCTTT	CASSQSGPAGKAFF
-	TRBV7-9	-	TRBJ1-1	TGTGCCAGCAGCCACAGAGGGGGGAACACTGAAGCTTTCTTT	CASSHRGGNTEAFF
-	TRBV18	TRBD1	TRBJ1-4	TGTGCCAGCTCACGGGTAACAGGGGAAGCGGAAAAACTGTTTTTT	CASSRVTGEAEKLFF
few	TRBV10-3	-	TRBJ2-1	TGTGCCATGAAAACCCACAATGAGCAGTTCTTC	CAMKTHNEQFF
few	TRBV20-1	TRBD2	TRBJ2-1	TGCAGTGCTAGAGATTGGGCGGGGGGCCTATACAATGAGCAGTTCTTC	CSARDWAGGLYNEQFF
-	TRBV4-1	-	TRBJ2-3	TGCGCCAGCAGCCAAGAACCGACGCTTGATCCCGGCAGGGGGGCCGGGGGGACGCAGTATTTT	CASSQEPTLDPGRGAGGTQYF
few	TRBV12-3/TRBV12-4	TRBD1	TRBJ1-2	TGTGCCAGCAGTCCCGGGGGAAGACAGGGGACGGGCTACACCTTC	CASSPGGRQGTGYTF
once	TRBV7-9	-	TRBJ2-3	TGTGCCAGCGCGACTAGCACAGATACGCAGTATTTT	CASATSTDTQYF
-	TRBV7-2	TRBD1	TRBJ2-3	TGTGCCAGCAGCAAACAACAGGGGTCCTCAACAGATACGCAGTATTTT	CASSKQQGSSTDTQYF
-	TRBV20-1	-	TRBJ1-4	TGCAGTGCCACCAGTCTGGATGAAAAACTGTTTTTT	CSATSLDEKLFF
-	TRBV7-8	TRBD1	TRBJ1-1	TGTGCCAGCAGCACGAACAGACCCCGGACAGGGGGGGGATACACTGAAGCTTTCTTT	CASSTNRPRTGGGYTEAFF
few	TRBV18	TRBD1	TRBJ2-1	TGTGCCAGCTCGAACAGGGGGCAGGGGTTTGGTGAGCAGTTCTTC	CASSNRGQGFGEQFF
-	TRBV11-2	-	TRBJ1-1	TGTGCCAGCAGCTTAGGATCCGCAGGCGAAGCTTTCTTT	CASSLGSAGEAFF
few	TRBV18	-	TRBJ2-1	TGTGCCAGCTCCCTCGGGGGAACCTACAATGAGCAGTTCTTC	CASSLGGTYNEQFF
few	TRBV28	-	TRBJ1-6	TGTGCCAGCAGTACCCGGGACCTCCGGCCCCAATTT	CASSTRDLRPQF
few	TRBV18	-	TRBJ2-1	TGTGCCAGCTCACCGGCCTCACCTTGGGGGTACAATGAGCAGTTCTTC	CASSPASPWGYNEQFF
-	TRBV2	-	TRBJ2-7	TGTGCCAGCAGTGAAGCGCGGAGGGCCCGGGCTCCCTACGAGCAGTACTTC	CASSEARRARAPYEQYF
-	TRBV19	-	TRBJ2-1	TGTGCCAGTAGTACCGGGACTTGGAATGAGCAGTTCTTC	CASSTGTWNEQFF